This paragraph reports one T cell receptor beta chain. TCRdb re-analysed the 5' RACE reads in MiXCR, keeping a single row per CDR3 protein. The table includes 200,000 to 300,000 distinct CDR3 sequences, 10% detected once. The record originates from a study of identical twins. The CDR3 covers 15 residues. Germline CDR1 is LGHNA and CDR2 is YSLEER. The V gene end was trimmed by 0 bases and the J gene end by 6 bases; junction bases not matched to a gene: 8. The source is a man in his forties or fifties in good health. This rearrangement joins TRBV4-3 to TRBJ2-7, with 7 bases matching TRBD1. What was sequenced was memory T cells sorted from blood. The CDR3 DNA sequence: TGCGCCAGCAGCCAAGACCTTGGACAGGTGGGCGAGCAGTACTTC. Protein product: CASSQDLGQVGEQYF.